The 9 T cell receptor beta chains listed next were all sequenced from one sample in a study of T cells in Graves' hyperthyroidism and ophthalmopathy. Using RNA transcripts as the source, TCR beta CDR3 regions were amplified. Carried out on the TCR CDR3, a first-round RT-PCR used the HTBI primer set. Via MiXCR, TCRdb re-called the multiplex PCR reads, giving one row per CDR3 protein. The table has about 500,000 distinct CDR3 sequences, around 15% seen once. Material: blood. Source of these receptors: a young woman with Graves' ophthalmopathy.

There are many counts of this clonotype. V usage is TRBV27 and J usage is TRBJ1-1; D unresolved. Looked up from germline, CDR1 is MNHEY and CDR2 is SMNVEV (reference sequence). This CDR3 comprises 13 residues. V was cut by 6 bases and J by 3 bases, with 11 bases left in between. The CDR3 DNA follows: TGTGCCAGCAGCCGTCGACGGGACACTGAAGCTTTCTTT. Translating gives CASSRRRDTEAFF.

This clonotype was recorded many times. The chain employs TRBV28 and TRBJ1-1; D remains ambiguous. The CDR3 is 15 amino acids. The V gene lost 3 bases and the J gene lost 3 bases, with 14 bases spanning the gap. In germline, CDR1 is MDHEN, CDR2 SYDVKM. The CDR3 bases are TGTGCCAGCAGTTTGGTAGGGCAGGCCCACACTGAAGCTTTCTTT. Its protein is CASSLVGQAHTEAFF. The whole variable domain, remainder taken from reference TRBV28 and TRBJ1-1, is DVKVTQSSRYLVKRTGEKVFLECVQDMDHENMFWYRQDPGLGLRLIYFSYDVKMKEKGDIPEGYSVSREKKERFSLILESASTNQTSMYLCASSLVGQAHTEAFFGQGTRLTVV.

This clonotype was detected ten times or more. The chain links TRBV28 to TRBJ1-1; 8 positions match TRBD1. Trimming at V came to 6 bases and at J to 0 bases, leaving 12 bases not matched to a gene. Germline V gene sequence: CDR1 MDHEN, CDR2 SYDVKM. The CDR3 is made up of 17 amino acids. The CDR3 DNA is TGTGCCAGCAGAACGGGACAGGTTATGGGGCTGAACACTGAAGCTTTCTTT. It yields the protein CASRTGQVMGLNTEAFF. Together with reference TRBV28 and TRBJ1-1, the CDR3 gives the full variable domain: DVKVTQSSRYLVKRTGEKVFLECVQDMDHENMFWYRQDPGLGLRLIYFSYDVKMKEKGDIPEGYSVSREKKERFSLILESASTNQTSMYLCASRTGQVMGLNTEAFFGQGTRLTVV.

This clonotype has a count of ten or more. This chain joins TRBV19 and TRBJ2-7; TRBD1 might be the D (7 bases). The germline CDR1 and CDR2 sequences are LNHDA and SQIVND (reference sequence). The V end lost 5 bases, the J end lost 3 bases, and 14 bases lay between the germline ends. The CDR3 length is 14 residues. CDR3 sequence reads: CASSFGGQIYEQYF. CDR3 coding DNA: TGTGCCAGTAGTTTCGGGGGACAGATCTACGAGCAGTACTTC.

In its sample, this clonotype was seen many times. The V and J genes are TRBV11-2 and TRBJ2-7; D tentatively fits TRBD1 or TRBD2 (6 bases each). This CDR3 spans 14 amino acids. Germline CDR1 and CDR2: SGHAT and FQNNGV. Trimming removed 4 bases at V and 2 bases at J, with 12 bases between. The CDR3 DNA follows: TGTGCCAGCAGCTCAGGGGACTCCCCCTACGAGCAGTACTTC. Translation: CASSSGDSPYEQYF. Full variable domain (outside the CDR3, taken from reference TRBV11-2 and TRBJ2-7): EAGVAQSPRYKIIEKRQSVAFWCNPISGHATLYWYQQILGQGPKLLIQFQNNGVVDDSQLPKDRFSAERLKGVDSTLKIQPAKLEDSAVYLCASSSGDSPYEQYFGPGTRLTVT.

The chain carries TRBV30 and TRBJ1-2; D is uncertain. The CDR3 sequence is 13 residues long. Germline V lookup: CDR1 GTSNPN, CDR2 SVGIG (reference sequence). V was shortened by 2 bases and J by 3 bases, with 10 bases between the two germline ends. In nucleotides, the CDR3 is TGTGCCTGGAGTCAATGGCTCTACTATGGCTACACCTTC. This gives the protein CAWSQWLYYGYTF.

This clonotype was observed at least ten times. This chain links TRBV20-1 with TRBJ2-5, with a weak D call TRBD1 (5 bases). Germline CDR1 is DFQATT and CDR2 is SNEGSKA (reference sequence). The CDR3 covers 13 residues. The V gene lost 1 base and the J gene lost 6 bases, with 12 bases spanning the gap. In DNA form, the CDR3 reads TGCAGTGCTAGAGGGCAGGGTCAGAAGACCCAGTACTTC. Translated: CSARGQGQKTQYF.

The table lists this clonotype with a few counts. CDR3: CASSLIAGVGRTGELFF. The DNA of the CDR3 is TGTGCCAGCAGCTTAATTGCGGGAGTTGGACGCACCGGGGAGCTGTTTTTT. The rearrangement joins TRBV7-3 to TRBJ2-2; 7 bases fit TRBD2. V was clipped by 1 base and J by 4 bases; unmatched bases: 9. Germline CDR1 reads SGHTA; CDR2 reads FQGTGA. The length of the CDR3 is 17 residues.

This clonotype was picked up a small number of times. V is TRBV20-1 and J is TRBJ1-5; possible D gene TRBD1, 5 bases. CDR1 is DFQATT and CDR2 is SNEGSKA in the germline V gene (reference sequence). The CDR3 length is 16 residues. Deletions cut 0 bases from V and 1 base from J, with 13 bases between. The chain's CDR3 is CSARDPQGRSNQPQHF. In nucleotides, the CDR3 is TGCAGTGCTAGAGATCCCCAGGGTAGGAGCAATCAGCCCCAGCATTTT.